This T cell receptor (beta chain) came from a study of blood T cell repertoires in COVID-19 (TCRdb year 2020). For the study in its entirety: The collaborator samples originated in the United States, Italy and Spain and spanned the acute and convalescent phases of COVID-19. HLA class I and class II types, where available, came from metadata supplied by the sample provider rather than from assay-based typing. The material from the prospective study consisted of cDNA or gDNA derived from T cells, B-cell-depleted T cells, or PBMCs. Deeply sampled blood TCRbeta repertoires from subjects exposed to, actively infected with, or recovered from COVID-19 were included in the dataset. The samples were drawn from the first 160 participants of the ongoing ImmuneRACE study and from some 1,300 subjects provided by 6 global collaborators. Nearly every sample came with metadata listing a de-identified subject ID, COVID-19 status, age in years and sex. A freely available public database, intended as a resource for researchers studying the immune response to SARS-CoV-2, is where the repertoires were released. Beyond this particular receptor, the publication reports: The quantity of clinical and demographic metadata differed by source and by participant and was supplied without curation.

TCRbeta CDR3 regions were amplified from genomic DNA by means of the immunoSEQ Assay, a bias-controlled multiplex PCR. On the study's bioinformatics: Nucleated cell counts per sample were estimated from amplification of reference gene primers within the assay. To quantify the absolute abundance of each unique TCRbeta CDR3 rearrangement, sequence reads were collapsed and filtered. For each sample, productive Simpson clonality was calculated by taking the square root of Simpson's diversity index across productive rearrangements. In TCRdb, the immuneACCESS table is reduced to in-frame sequences with V and J assigned. These tables do not hold every clone; where another copy was compared, an unresolved V gene accounts for under half, and the others remain unexplained. D and trimming were read from the DNA, whereas the V and J calls and clone size are those reported in that table. The sample includes about 130,000 clones, with 75% to 85% observed a single time. The ten largest clones add up to 3.8% of the sample.

With regard to this clone: This receptor's antigen is unknown. It has no much larger one-base neighbor in the sample; base qualities were not kept.

Each collaborating institution followed its own protocols to collect whole blood in K2EDTA tubes. For TCRbeta analysis, collaborator samples were shipped as frozen whole blood, as isolated PBMCs, or as DNA extracted from either sample type. The germline V gene specifies SGHRS as CDR1 and YFSETQ as CDR2. Spanning cysteine to phenylalanine, the CDR3 consists of 17 amino acids. CDR3 DNA is the only sequence kept; it has 51 bases, read in frame from the first base. Relative to germline, V is missing 3 bases and J is missing 1 base, with 3 bases of the junction outside any gene match. The chain was built from TRBV5-1 and TRBJ2-3, with TRBD2 matching 15 junction bases. This clonotype was sampled from a woman in her 50s with acute or convalescent COVID-19. The material sequenced was peripheral blood. Here the CDR3 is given as CASSWGLAGGGTDTQYF. The nucleotides are TGCGCCAGCAGCTGGGGACTAGCGGGAGGAGGCACAGATACGCAGTATTTT.